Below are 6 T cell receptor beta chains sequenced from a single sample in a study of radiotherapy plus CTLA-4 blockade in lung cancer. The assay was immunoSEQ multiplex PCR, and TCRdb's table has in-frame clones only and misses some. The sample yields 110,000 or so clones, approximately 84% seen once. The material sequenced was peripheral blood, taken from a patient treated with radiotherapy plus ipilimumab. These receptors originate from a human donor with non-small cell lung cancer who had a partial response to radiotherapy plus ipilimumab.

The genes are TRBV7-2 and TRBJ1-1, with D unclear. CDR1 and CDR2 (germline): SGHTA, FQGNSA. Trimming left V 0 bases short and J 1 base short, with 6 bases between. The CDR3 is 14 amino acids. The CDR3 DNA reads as TGTGCCAGCAGCTTAGCGACACAGAACACTGAAGCTTTCTTT. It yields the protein CASSLATQNTEAFF.

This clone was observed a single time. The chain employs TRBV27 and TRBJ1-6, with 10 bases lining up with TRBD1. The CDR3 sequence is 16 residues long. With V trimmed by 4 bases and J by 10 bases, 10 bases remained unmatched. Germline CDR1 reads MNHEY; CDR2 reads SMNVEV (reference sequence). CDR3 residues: CASSSTRQGARSPLHF. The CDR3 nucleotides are TGTGCCAGCAGTTCGACCAGACAGGGGGCTAGGTCACCCCTCCACTTT.

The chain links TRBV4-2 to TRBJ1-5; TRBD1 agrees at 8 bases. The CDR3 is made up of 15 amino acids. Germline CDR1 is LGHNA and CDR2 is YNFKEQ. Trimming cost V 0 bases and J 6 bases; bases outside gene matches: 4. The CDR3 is CASSQDGTGAQPQHF. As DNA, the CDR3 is TGTGCCAGCAGCCAAGATGGGACAGGCGCTCAGCCCCAGCATTTT.

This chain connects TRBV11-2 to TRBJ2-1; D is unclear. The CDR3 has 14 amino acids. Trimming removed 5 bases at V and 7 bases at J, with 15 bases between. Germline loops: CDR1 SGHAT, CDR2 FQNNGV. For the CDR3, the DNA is TGTGCCAGCAGCCCGGCGTTGGGCTGGAATGAGCAGTTCTTC. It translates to CASSPALGWNEQFF.

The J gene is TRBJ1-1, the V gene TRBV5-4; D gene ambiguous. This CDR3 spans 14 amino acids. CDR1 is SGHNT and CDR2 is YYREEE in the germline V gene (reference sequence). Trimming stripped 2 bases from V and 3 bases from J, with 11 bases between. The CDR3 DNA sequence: TGTGCCAGCAGCTTCACGAGGACTGACACTGAAGCTTTCTTT. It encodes CASSFTRTDTEAFF.

The CDR3, as DNA: TGCGCCAGCAGCTTGGGATGGGGGGACTCTGGGGCCAACGTCCTGACTTTC. It translates to CASSLGWGDSGANVLTF. The chain uses TRBV5-1 and TRBJ2-6; D is possibly TRBD2 (6 bases). V shed 0 bases and J shed 0 bases, with 10 bases lying between them. Germline CDR1 reads SGHRS; CDR2 reads YFSETQ. The CDR3 covers 17 residues.